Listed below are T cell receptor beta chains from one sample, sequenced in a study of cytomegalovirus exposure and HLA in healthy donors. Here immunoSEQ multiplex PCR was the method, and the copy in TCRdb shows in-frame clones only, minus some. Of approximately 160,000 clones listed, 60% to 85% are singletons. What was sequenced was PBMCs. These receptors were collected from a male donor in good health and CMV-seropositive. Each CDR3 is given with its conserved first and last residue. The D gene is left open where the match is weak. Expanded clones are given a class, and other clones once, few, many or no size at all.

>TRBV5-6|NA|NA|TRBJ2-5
CASSPSGVTQYF
TGTGCCAGCAGCCCGAGCGGTGTAACCCAGTACTTC
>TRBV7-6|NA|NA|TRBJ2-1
CASSLESETGSYNEQFF
TGTGCCAGCAGCTTAGAGTCGGAGACAGGCTCCTACAATGAGCAGTTCTTC
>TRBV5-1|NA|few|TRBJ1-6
CASTPHSGTDSPLHF
TGCGCCAGCACGCCTCACAGCGGAACGGATTCACCCCTCCACTTT
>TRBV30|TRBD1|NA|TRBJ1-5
CAWSVDRGGQPQHF
TGTGCCTGGAGTGTCGACAGGGGAGGCCAGCCCCAGCATTTT
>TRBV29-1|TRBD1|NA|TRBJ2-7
CSAEGQGYEQYF
TGCAGCGCCGAGGGACAGGGCTACGAGCAGTACTTC
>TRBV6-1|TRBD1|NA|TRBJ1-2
CASIRGTGDNYGYTF
TGTGCCAGCATTCGAGGGACAGGGGATAACTATGGCTACACCTTC
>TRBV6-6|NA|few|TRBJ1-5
CASSYSSRSNQPQHF
TGTGCCAGCAGTTACTCGAGCCGGAGCAATCAGCCCCAGCATTTT
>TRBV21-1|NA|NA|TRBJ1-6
CAPPRGSDSPLHF
TGTGCCCCTCCTAGGGGGTCGGATTCACCCCTCCACTTT
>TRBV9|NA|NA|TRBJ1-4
CASSVGGRGEKLFF
TGTGCCAGCAGCGTAGGGGGGCGAGGTGAAAAACTGTTTTTT
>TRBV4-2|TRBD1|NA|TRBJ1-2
CASRTGVYGYTF
TGTGCCAGCAGAACAGGGGTGTACGGCTACACCTTC
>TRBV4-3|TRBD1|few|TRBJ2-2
CASSQVAPGQGDGELFF
TGCGCCAGCAGCCAAGTGGCCCCGGGACAGGGGGACGGGGAGCTGTTTTTT
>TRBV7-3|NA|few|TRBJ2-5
CASSLGIGEGEETQYF
TGTGCCAGCAGCTTAGGAATCGGGGAGGGGGAAGAGACCCAGTACTTC
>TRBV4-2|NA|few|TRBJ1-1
CASSQAGRVSAFF
TGTGCCAGCAGCCAAGCAGGGAGGGTCTCCGCTTTCTTT
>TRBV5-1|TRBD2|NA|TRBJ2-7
CASSRTSGRLSSYEQYF
TGCGCCAGCAGCCGGACTAGCGGGCGGTTGAGCTCCTACGAGCAGTACTTC
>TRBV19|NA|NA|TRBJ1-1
CASSMVLGGGTEAFF
TGTGCCAGTAGTATGGTCTTGGGGGGGGGCACTGAAGCTTTCTTT
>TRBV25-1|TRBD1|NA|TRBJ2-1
CASPPRVQGANEQFF
TGTGCCAGTCCTCCCCGGGTGCAGGGGGCTAATGAGCAGTTCTTC
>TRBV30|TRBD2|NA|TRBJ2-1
CAWASGDILSKQFF
TGTGCCTGGGCTAGCGGGGACATACTTTCAAAGCAGTTCTTC
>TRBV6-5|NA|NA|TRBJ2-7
CASSYSWRTGEQYF
TGTGCCAGCAGTTACTCTTGGCGGACTGGGGAGCAGTACTTC
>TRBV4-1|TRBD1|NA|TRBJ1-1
CASSQVTGGNTEAFF
TGCGCCAGCAGCCAAGTAACAGGGGGGAACACTGAAGCTTTCTTT
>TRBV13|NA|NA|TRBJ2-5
CASSLDRKETQYF
TGTGCCAGCAGCTTAGATCGTAAAGAGACCCAGTACTTC
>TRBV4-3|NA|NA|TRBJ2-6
CASSPPGANVLTF
TGCGCCAGCAGCCCTCCTGGGGCCAACGTCCTGACTTTC
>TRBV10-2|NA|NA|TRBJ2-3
CASSVADTQYF
TGCGCCAGCAGTGTCGCAGATACGCAGTATTTT
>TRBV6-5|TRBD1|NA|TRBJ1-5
CASSPTGGANQPQHF
TGTGCCAGCAGTCCCACAGGGGGAGCAAATCAGCCCCAGCATTTT
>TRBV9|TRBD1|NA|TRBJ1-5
CASSVGQGENQPQHF
TGTGCCAGCAGCGTCGGACAGGGGGAAAATCAGCCCCAGCATTTT
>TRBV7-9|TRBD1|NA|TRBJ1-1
CASSSGTGGNTEAFF
TGTGCCAGCAGCTCAGGGACAGGGGGGAACACTGAAGCTTTCTTT
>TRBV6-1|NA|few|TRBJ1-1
CASSEAGGWTEAFF
TGTGCCAGCAGTGAAGCAGGGGGATGGACTGAAGCTTTCTTT
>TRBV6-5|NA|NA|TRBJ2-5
CASSYGGEQETQYF
TGTGCCAGCAGTTACGGAGGGGAGCAAGAGACCCAGTACTTC